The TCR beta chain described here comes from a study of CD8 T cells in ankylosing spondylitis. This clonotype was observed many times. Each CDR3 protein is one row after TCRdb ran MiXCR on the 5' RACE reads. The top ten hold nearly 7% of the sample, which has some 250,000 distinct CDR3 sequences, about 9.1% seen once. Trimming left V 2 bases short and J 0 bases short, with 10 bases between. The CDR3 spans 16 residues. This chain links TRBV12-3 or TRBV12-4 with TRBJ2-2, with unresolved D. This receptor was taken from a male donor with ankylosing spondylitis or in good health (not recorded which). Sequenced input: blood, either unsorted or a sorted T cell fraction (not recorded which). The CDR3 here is CASSLWGTANTGELFF. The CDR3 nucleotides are TGTGCCAGCAGTTTATGGGGAACGGCGAACACCGGGGAGCTGTTTTTT.